The clone carrying this T cell receptor beta chain appeared once. Patients of the Seattle cohort, enrolled during active infection, were followed longitudinally. The data stem from a study of blood T cell repertoires in COVID-19. Study context: Samples taken during acute and convalescent COVID-19 were collected in the United States, Italy and Spain. Sample material is recorded as cDNA or gDNA derived from T cells, B-cell-depleted T cells, or PBMCs.

Authors' methods: Estimation of nucleated cell counts was performed using reference gene primer amplification. Measured with immunoSEQ multiplex PCR; TCRdb has only the in-frame clones, and not every one. D and trimming come from the DNA, and the V and J calls and clone size come from that table. The data contain roughly 290,000 clones, around 90% of them singletons. The CDR3 loop spans 13 amino acids. Germline assignment: CDR1 SGHTS and CDR2 YDEGEE. V was cut by 4 bases and J by 0 bases, with 7 bases left in between. The source of this sequence is a woman aged 30 to 39 with COVID-19, enrolled during active disease. The sample comprised peripheral blood. V is TRBV5-8 and J is TRBJ1-2; D call uncertain. The CDR3 sequence: CASSRSSNYGYTF. CDR3 coding DNA: TGTGCCAGCAGCCGTAGCTCTAACTATGGCTACACCTTC.